The rows below give T cell receptor beta chains drawn from one sample of a study of CD8+CD57+ T cells in acquired aplastic anemia. TCRdb re-called the reads with MiXCR, one entry per CDR3 protein. Of about 110,000 distinct CDR3 sequences in the sample, approximately 49% were seen once. What was sequenced was sorted CD4+, CD8+, or CD8+CD57+ T cells (not recorded which) from PBMCs. The receptors were gathered from a human donor in good health, serving as a control. The CDR3 runs from the conserved cysteine through the conserved F or W. D genes are given only for firm matches. Some rows have no size entry. The others give once, few or many, or a class for an expanded clone.

j_gene	d_gene	v_gene	abundance	CDR3nt	CDR3aa
TRBJ1-2	TRBD1	TRBV24-1	-	TGTGCCACCAGTGAGGCCGGGACAGGACACTATGGCTACACCTTC	CATSEAGTGHYGYTF
TRBJ2-7	-	TRBV2	many	TGTGCCAGCAGTGTAGGATGGGCAGGGCAGACAATACCCTACAGCTTC	CASSVGWAGQTIPYSF
TRBJ2-3	-	TRBV6-1	-	TGTGCCAGCAGTGGCGCTCGGGGATGCGACACAGATACGCAGTATTTT	CASSGARGCDTDTQYF
TRBJ2-7	-	TRBV7-2	many	TGTGCCAGCAGTCTAGGCCTACCAACCTACGAGCAGTACTTC	CASSLGLPTYEQYF
TRBJ2-7	-	TRBV9	many	TGTGCCAGCAGCGTAGGAAATGTTGGGGGGCGGGAGCAGTACTTC	CASSVGNVGGREQYF
TRBJ1-2	-	TRBV5-1	-	TGCGCCAGCAGCTTAGGTCAGGGACGTGGGGACTATGGCTACACCTTC	CASSLGQGRGDYGYTF
TRBJ1-4	-	TRBV6-2/TRBV6-3	few	TGTGCCAGCAGTTACTCGACGGGAGGCCCAGCGCTTTTT	CASSYSTGGPALF
TRBJ2-5	-	TRBV10-3	-	TGTGCCAGCAGTGACATAACAGCGTGGTGGGAGACCCAGTACTTC	CASSDITAWWETQYF
TRBJ2-1	TRBD1	TRBV27	few	TGTGCCAGTGTACAGGGGGCTTCCTACAATGAGCAGTTCTTC	CASVQGASYNEQFF
TRBJ2-7	TRBD1	TRBV20-1	-	TGCAGTGCTAGGGACAGGGTAGGGGCCTACGAGCAGTACTTC	CSARDRVGAYEQYF
TRBJ1-2	-	TRBV9	-	TGTGCCAGCAGCGTATCAGCAGGGTCGAACGGCTACATCTTC	CASSVSAGSNGYIF
TRBJ2-7	-	TRBV6-5	many	TGTGCCAGCAGTTTCGGTCCGGGCTACGAGCAGTACTTC	CASSFGPGYEQYF
TRBJ2-7	-	TRBV5-8	many	TGTGCCAGCAGCTTTTCGGCGGTTATCTACGAGCAGTACTTC	CASSFSAVIYEQYF
TRBJ1-6	-	TRBV10-1	few	TGCGCCAGCAGTATGGAAGGCTATAATTCACCCCTCCACTTT	CASSMEGYNSPLHF
TRBJ2-5	TRBD2	TRBV10-2	-	TGCGCCAGCAGGTCTAGCGGGGGGGCCGGGATTGAGACCCAGTACTTC	CASRSSGGAGIETQYF
TRBJ2-7	-	TRBV13	-	TGTGCCAGCAGCTTAGGGGCCAGCTCCTACGAGCAGTACTTC	CASSLGASSYEQYF
TRBJ1-6	-	TRBV25-1	-	TGTGCCAGCGAGAGTTACAGGGCTGAGAATTCACCCCTCCACTTT	CASESYRAENSPLHF
TRBJ2-1	-	TRBV25-1	-	TGTGCCAGCCAAGCCCTTAACAATGAGCAGTTCTTC	CASQALNNEQFF
TRBJ1-5	-	TRBV19	many	TGTGCCAGTAGTATTTTAGGGGGCAATCAGCCCCAGCATTTT	CASSILGGNQPQHF
TRBJ2-1	TRBD2	TRBV2	-	TGTGGCAGCAGTGGATATACTAGCGGGGGGGCGTCCTACAATGAGCAGTTCTTC	CGSSGYTSGGASYNEQFF
TRBJ2-7	TRBD1	TRBV15	-	TGTGCCACCAGCAGGGACAGGGGGCGCGAGCAGTACTTC	CATSRDRGREQYF
TRBJ1-5	-	TRBV7-6	few	TGTGCCAGCAGCTTAACCAAAGCACAGCCCCAGCATTTT	CASSLTKAQPQHF
TRBJ2-1	TRBD2	TRBV15	many	TGTGCCACCAGCAGAGTGGGGAGGGAGCCGGGTTACAATGAGCAGTTCTTC	CATSRVGREPGYNEQFF
TRBJ1-4	-	TRBV27	few	TGTGCCAGCAGTTTGTCGGGGGAAAAACTGTTTTTT	CASSLSGEKLFF
TRBJ1-2	-	TRBV24-1	-	TGTGCCACCAGTGCAGGGTGGGGCTATGGCTACACCTTC	CATSAGWGYGYTF
TRBJ1-4	-	TRBV7-9	-	TGTGCCAGCAGCCAGGTTATGGAAAAACTGTTTTTT	CASSQVMEKLFF
TRBJ2-7	-	TRBV25-1	-	TGTGCCAGCAGTGAATTCCACGAGCAGTACTTC	CASSEFHEQYF
TRBJ1-4	-	TRBV12-3/TRBV12-4	many	TGTGCCAGCAGTTTAGGGATATCTAATGAAAAACTGTTTTTT	CASSLGISNEKLFF
TRBJ1-1	TRBD1	TRBV6-5	many	TGTGCCAGCACCCCCGCTACAGGGGGGAACACTGAAGCTTTCTTT	CASTPATGGNTEAFF
TRBJ2-1	TRBD2	TRBV19	-	TGTGCCAGTACCTCGATCGGGACTAGCGGGGCCCCTTACAATGAGCAGTTCTTC	CASTSIGTSGAPYNEQFF
TRBJ2-7	-	TRBV27	many	TGTGCCAGCAGTCCAGCCAGAGGGACGCGGGAGCAGTACTTC	CASSPARGTREQYF
TRBJ1-6	-	TRBV25-1	-	TGTGCCAGCAGTGAATCTTTGCATTCACCCCTCCACTTT	CASSESLHSPLHF
TRBJ2-1	-	TRBV7-6	-	TGTGCCGGCAGCTTAGCGCCAGGTAATGAGCAGTTCTTC	CAGSLAPGNEQFF
TRBJ1-1	-	TRBV2	-	TGTGCCAGCAGTGAAAGGGCGAGATTGAACACTGAGGCTTTCTTT	CASSERARLNTEAFF
TRBJ1-1	TRBD1	TRBV3-1	many	TGTGCCAGCAGCCAAGAAGGCAGGGGGACTGAAGCTTTCTTT	CASSQEGRGTEAFF
TRBJ2-7	-	TRBV10-3	-	TGTGCCATCAGGAAACAGGGCCCCAGCTCCTACGAGCAGTACTTC	CAIRKQGPSSYEQYF
TRBJ1-6	-	TRBV7-8	-	TGTGCCAGCAGCTTGTTGGCATACCTACCCCTCCACTTT	CASSLLAYLPLHF
TRBJ2-1	TRBD1	TRBV15	-	TGTGCCACCAGCAGCGTTACAGGGGTCGATCTCGGTGAGCAGTTCTTC	CATSSVTGVDLGEQFF
TRBJ1-2	-	TRBV7-9	-	TGTGCCAGCAGCTTTCCGACAGGCAAGGGCTATGGCTACACCTTC	CASSFPTGKGYGYTF
TRBJ2-7	TRBD2	TRBV2	-	TGTGCCACCAGTGAGGGACTAGCGGCGACCTACGAGCAGTACTTC	CATSEGLAATYEQYF
TRBJ2-7	TRBD1	TRBV10-2	-	TGCGCCAGCAGGGGACAGGGCCCCCACGAGCAGTACTTC	CASRGQGPHEQYF
TRBJ1-1	TRBD1	TRBV20-1	many	TGCAGTGCTCCCAGGACAGGCACTGAAGCTTTCTTT	CSAPRTGTEAFF
TRBJ1-6	-	TRBV25-1	few	TGTGCCAGCAGTGAATGGGGGGGGGCAGGAAATTCACCCCTCCACTTT	CASSEWGGAGNSPLHF
TRBJ2-2	-	TRBV7-7	many	TGTGCCAGCAGCTTAGAGGGCCAAGGGATCGGGGAGCTGTTTTTT	CASSLEGQGIGELFF
TRBJ2-7	-	TRBV7-2	many	TGTGCCAGCAGCTTAGACAGCCTCTACGAGCAGTACTTC	CASSLDSLYEQYF
TRBJ2-1	-	TRBV9	-	TGTGCCAGCAGCCTCAGGGAGGCTGGGTACAATGAGCAGTTCTTC	CASSLREAGYNEQFF
TRBJ2-7	-	TRBV7-6	few	TGTGCCAGCGCCGTGGGACTCACCTACGAGCAGTACTTC	CASAVGLTYEQYF
TRBJ1-5	-	TRBV15	-	TGTGCCACCAGCAGAGGGACTACCGGGGGATATCGGCAGCCCCAGCATTTT	CATSRGTTGGYRQPQHF
TRBJ1-2	-	TRBV12-3/TRBV12-4	-	TGTGCCACCGGGACCGCCCTCTATGGCTACACCTTC	CATGTALYGYTF
TRBJ2-5	TRBD2	TRBV29-1	-	TGCAGCGCCGGATTAGCGGGGGCCTCCCAAGAGACCCAGTACTTC	CSAGLAGASQETQYF
TRBJ1-1	-	TRBV11-2	few	TGTGCCAGCAGCTTATGGGAGGGTCCCACTGAAGCTTTCTTT	CASSLWEGPTEAFF
TRBJ2-7	-	TRBV4-3	many	TGCGCCAGCAGCCAAGATTATGGCAGGGTGTACGAGCAGTACTTC	CASSQDYGRVYEQYF
TRBJ1-2	-	TRBV6-1	-	TGTGCCAGCAGTGAATCCGCAGGGTCTAACTATGGCTACACCTTC	CASSESAGSNYGYTF
TRBJ2-3	-	TRBV7-9	many	TGTGCCAGCAGCTTAGGTTTTGTTGTAACAGATACGCAGTATTTT	CASSLGFVVTDTQYF
TRBJ1-2	-	TRBV9	-	TGTGCCAGCAGCGGGGATGGCTACACCTTC	CASSGDGYTF
TRBJ2-1	-	TRBV20-1	-	TGCAGTGCTAGAGAGCCTGGCCGGGGTGACTACAATGAGCAGTTCTTC	CSAREPGRGDYNEQFF
TRBJ1-5	-	TRBV2	-	TGTGCCAGCAACGTCGGGGGCGTTCAGCCCCAGCATTTT	CASNVGGVQPQHF
TRBJ1-2	-	TRBV29-1	few	TGCAGCGTTGAAGCCCGCCTCTATGGCTACACCTTC	CSVEARLYGYTF